This is a list of T cell receptor beta chains from one sample in a study of immune cell composition in non-small cell lung cancer. Data came from immunoSEQ multiplex PCR; TCRdb stores just in-frame clones and leaves some out. The sample contains about 3,300 clones, around 70% of which appear only once. The sequenced material came from non-adjacent lung tissue. Receptor source: a human donor with non-small cell lung cancer. The CDR3 runs from the conserved cysteine through the conserved F or W. A D gene is named only where the DNA matches it firmly. Clone size appears in some rows only: once, few, many, or a class for an expanded clone.

24	TRBJ2-5	few	TRBD2	TRBV27	CASSSLSPWTSGGPTGLIQETQYF	TGTGCCAGCAGTTCCCTATCCCCCTGGACTAGCGGGGGGCCCACGGGACTCATCCAAGAGACCCAGTACTTC
14	TRBJ2-2	-	TRBD1	TRBV6-1	CASRGTGRSGELFF	TGTGCCAGCAGGGGGACAGGCCGGTCGGGGGAGCTGTTTTTT
13	TRBJ2-5	-	-	TRBV19	CASSMDFQETQYF	TGTGCCAGTAGCATGGACTTCCAAGAGACCCAGTACTTC
17	TRBJ2-2	-	TRBD2	TRBV28	CASSSHSGGGITGELFF	TGTGCCAGCAGTTCCCACTCCGGGGGAGGGATCACCGGGGAGCTGTTTTTT
12	TRBJ1-4	-	-	TRBV27	CASSLDTRKLFF	TGTGCCAGCAGTTTAGACACTAGAAAACTGTTTTTT
13	TRBJ2-5	-	-	TRBV7-3	CASSPRSRETQYF	TGTGCCAGCAGCCCTAGAAGCCGGGAGACCCAGTACTTC
14	TRBJ1-2	-	TRBD1	TRBV2	CASSGWTGDYGYTF	TGTGCCAGCAGCGGCTGGACAGGGGATTATGGCTACACCTTC
15	TRBJ1-4	-	-	TRBV7-9	CASSFYSTTNEKLFF	TGTGCCAGCAGCTTCTACAGTACAACTAATGAAAAACTGTTTTTT
15	TRBJ1-2	few	TRBD1	TRBV5-4	CASSLDRGRGYGYTF	TGTGCCAGCAGCTTGGACAGGGGGCGCGGGTATGGCTACACCTTC
16	TRBJ2-3	-	-	TRBV5-6	CASSRQWQGGSDTQYF	TGTGCCAGCAGCCGCCAGTGGCAGGGGGGCTCAGATACGCAGTATTTT
11	TRBJ2-7	-	-	TRBV11-2	CASSSFYEQYF	TGTGCCAGCAGCTCCTTTTACGAGCAGTACTTC
19	TRBJ2-3	-	TRBD2	TRBV4-3	CASSQDILASGGAGDTQYF	TGCGCCAGCAGCCAAGACATTTTAGCTAGCGGGGGGGCCGGAGATACGCAGTATTTT
13	TRBJ2-1	-	TRBD2	TRBV10-2	CASRGLAVAEQFF	TGCGCCAGCAGAGGACTAGCGGTCGCTGAGCAGTTCTTC
16	TRBJ2-3	-	-	TRBV19	CASSAWTGRGTDTQYF	TGTGCCAGTAGTGCTTGGACAGGGCGGGGGACAGATACGCAGTATTTT
14	TRBJ2-7	-	-	TRBV14	CASSQTGSSYEQYF	TGTGCCAGCAGCCAGACAGGTAGTTCCTACGAGCAGTACTTC
11	TRBJ1-4	-	-	TRBV19	CASTTREKLFF	TGTGCCAGTACGACACGCGAAAAACTGTTTTTT
13	TRBJ2-7	-	-	TRBV6-4	CASSAKQAKQQYF	TGTGCCAGCAGTGCCAAACAGGCTAAGCAGCAGTACTTC
15	TRBJ2-4	-	-	TRBV6-1	CASNNDKRAKNIQYF	TGTGCCAGCAATAATGACAAACGAGCCAAAAACATTCAGTACTTC
14	TRBJ2-1	few	-	TRBV4-1	CASSQVSAYNEQFF	TGCGCCAGCAGCCAAGTCAGCGCCTACAATGAGCAGTTCTTC
14	TRBJ1-5	-	-	TRBV7-9	CASSFAGRTQPQHF	TGTGCCAGCAGCTTTGCAGGGAGGACTCAGCCCCAGCATTTT